This TCR beta chain was sequenced during a study of T cells in Graves' hyperthyroidism and ophthalmopathy. General study points: Most clonotypes expanded in thyroid above 0.001 were likewise present in blood.

Authors of the study amplified TCR beta CDR3 regions from RNA transcripts. During a first-round RT-PCR of the TCR CDR3, the HTBI primer set was used. TCRdb reprocessed the multiplex PCR reads via MiXCR and lists one record per CDR3 protein. This sample yields roughly 250,000 distinct CDR3 sequences, of which about a sixth are seen a single time; around 28% belongs to the top ten. This CDR3 region has 13 residues. Germline V gene data show CDR1 as MNHEY and CDR2 as SMNVEV (reference sequence). Trimming removed 8 bases at V and 4 bases at J, with 14 bases between. This clonotype came up many times. Its cognate antigen is unknown. Diagnosis relied on clinical symptoms, serum thyroxine and TRAb, thyroid ultrasound and orbital computed tomography.

V and J are TRBV27 and TRBJ1-2; a possible D gene is TRBD1 (5 bases). The sequenced material came from blood. This TCR was sampled from a woman aged 18 to 35 with Graves' ophthalmopathy. CDR3 coding DNA: TGTGCCAGCGGGGCCACGGGGCTCTATGGCTACACCTTC. It translates to CASGATGLYGYTF.